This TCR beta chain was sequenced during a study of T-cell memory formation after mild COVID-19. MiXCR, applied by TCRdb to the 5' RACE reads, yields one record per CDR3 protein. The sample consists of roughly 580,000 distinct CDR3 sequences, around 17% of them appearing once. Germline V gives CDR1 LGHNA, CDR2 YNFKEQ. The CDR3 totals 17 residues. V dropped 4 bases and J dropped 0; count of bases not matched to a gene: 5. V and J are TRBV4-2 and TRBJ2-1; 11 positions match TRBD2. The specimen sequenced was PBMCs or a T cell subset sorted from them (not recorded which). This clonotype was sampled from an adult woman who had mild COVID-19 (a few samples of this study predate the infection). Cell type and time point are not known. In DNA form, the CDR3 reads TGTGCCAGCAGCCCCTCTAGCGGGAGGAGCTCCTACAATGAGCAGTTCTTC. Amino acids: CASSPSSGRSSYNEQFF.